This TCR beta chain appears in the sequencing data of a study of shared clonotypes between healthy human individuals. At the level of the study: Serving as donors were two women and a few men, whose ages spanned 18 to 49. Overall study results and limits: Blood was the sole source, and tissue repertoires probably differ.

In the case of this clone: The target antigen is unknown.

Only CD45RO-negative cells positively selected for CCR7 counted as naive CD8 cells, so terminally differentiated effector memory CD45RA+ cells were excluded. Each subset's genomic DNA was shared equally among a number of immunoSEQ plates. Profiled with immunoSEQ multiplex PCR; TCRdb holds only in-frame clones, not every one. The sample carries about 2 million clones, over 85% recorded once. This CDR3 region has 16 residues. V dropped 5 bases and J dropped 8 bases, with 24 bases sitting between them. Germline V lookup: CDR1 SGHVS, CDR2 FNYEAQ. Input material: naive CD8+ T cells sorted from blood. The V and J genes are TRBV7-6 and TRBJ1-2, with TRBD1 as a possible D gene (6 bases). The clonotype was recovered from a man aged 18 to 35 in good health. DNA of the CDR3: TGTGCCAGCAGCCCAAACCCCTACGCAGGGGATAACGGCTACACCTTC. Protein product: CASSPNPYAGDNGYTF.